This entry concerns a single T cell receptor (beta chain). The protocol was immunoSEQ multiplex PCR, while the TCRdb copy is restricted to in-frame clones and leaves out a portion. In the table there are 150,000 to 200,000 clones, under 95% of which are singletons. The sample originates from a study of T cell responses to AZD1222 COVID-19 vaccine. Trimming pared 0 bases from V and 2 bases from J, leaving 11 bases between. Germline V CDR1 and CDR2: MNHEY, SVGAGI. This CDR3 has 16 residues. The source was peripheral blood, collected 28 days after the second AZD1222 dose. This TCR came from an adult who received the AZD1222 COVID-19 vaccine. The V gene is TRBV6-5, the J gene TRBJ2-4; TRBD2 is a possible D gene (6 bases). In nucleotides, the CDR3 is TGTGCCAGCAGTTACTCGGAGGGCCGCTCCAAAAACATTCAGTACTTC. Translating it yields CASSYSEGRSKNIQYF.